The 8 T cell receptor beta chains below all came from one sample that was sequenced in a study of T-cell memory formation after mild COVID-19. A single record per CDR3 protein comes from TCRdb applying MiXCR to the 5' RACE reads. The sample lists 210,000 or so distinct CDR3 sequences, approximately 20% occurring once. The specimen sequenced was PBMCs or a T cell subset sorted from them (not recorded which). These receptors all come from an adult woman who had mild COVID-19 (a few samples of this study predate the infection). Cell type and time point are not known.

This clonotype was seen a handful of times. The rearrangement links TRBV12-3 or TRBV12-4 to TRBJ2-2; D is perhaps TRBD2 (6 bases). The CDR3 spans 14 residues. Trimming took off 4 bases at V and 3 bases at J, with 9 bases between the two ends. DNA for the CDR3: TGTGCCAGCAGTTCCTGGGGGGACACCGGGGAGCTGTTTTTT. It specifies CASSSWGDTGELFF.

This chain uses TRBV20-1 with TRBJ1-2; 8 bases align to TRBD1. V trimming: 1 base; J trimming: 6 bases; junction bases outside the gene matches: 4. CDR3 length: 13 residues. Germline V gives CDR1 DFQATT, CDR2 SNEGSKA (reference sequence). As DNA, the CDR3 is TGCAGTGCTAGAGGGACAGGGAAGGATGGCTACACCTTC. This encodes CSARGTGKDGYTF.

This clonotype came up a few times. This CDR3 is CASSWGQRNGKELFF. For the CDR3, the DNA is TGTGCCAGCAGTTGGGGACAGCGGAACGGGAAAGAACTGTTTTTT. V usage is TRBV2 and J usage is TRBJ1-4; 7 bases are a match to TRBD1. The CDR3 covers 15 residues. Germline CDR1 is SNHLY and CDR2 is FYNNEI. With 5 bases clipped from V and 12 bases from J, the junction kept 15 bases outside the gene matches.

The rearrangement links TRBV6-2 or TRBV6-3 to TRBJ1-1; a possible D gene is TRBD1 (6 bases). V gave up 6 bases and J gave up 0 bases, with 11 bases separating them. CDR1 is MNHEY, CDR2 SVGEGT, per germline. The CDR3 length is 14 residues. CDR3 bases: TGTGCCAGCAGAAAAACAGGGATGAACACTGAAGCTTTCTTT. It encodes CASRKTGMNTEAFF.

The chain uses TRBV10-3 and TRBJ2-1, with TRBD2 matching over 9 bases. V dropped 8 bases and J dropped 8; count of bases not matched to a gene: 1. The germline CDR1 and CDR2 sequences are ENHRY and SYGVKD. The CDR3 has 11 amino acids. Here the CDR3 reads CAIASGDEQFF. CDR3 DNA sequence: TGTGCCATCGCTAGCGGGGATGAGCAGTTCTTC.

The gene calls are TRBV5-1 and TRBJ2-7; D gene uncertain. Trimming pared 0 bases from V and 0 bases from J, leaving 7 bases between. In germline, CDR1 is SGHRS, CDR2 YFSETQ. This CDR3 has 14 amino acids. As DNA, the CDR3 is TGCGCCAGCAGCTTGGCCGACAACTCCTACGAGCAGTACTTC. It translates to CASSLADNSYEQYF.

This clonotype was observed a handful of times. This CDR3 is CASSFSGWRGYTF. The CDR3 DNA is TGTGCCAGCAGCTTTTCAGGGTGGCGCGGCTACACCTTC. V gene TRBV7-9 combines with J gene TRBJ1-2, with D possibly matching TRBD1 (5 bases). The CDR3 is 13 residues long. Trimming removed 3 bases from V and 8 bases from J, with 13 bases in between. Looked up from germline, CDR1 is SEHNR and CDR2 is FQNEAQ (reference sequence).

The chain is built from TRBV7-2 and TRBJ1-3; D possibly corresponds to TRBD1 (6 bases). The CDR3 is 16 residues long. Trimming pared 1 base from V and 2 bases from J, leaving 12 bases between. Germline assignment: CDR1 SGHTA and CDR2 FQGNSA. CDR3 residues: CASSLVGGQAGNTIYF. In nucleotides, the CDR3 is TGTGCCAGCAGCTTAGTAGGGGGGCAGGCTGGAAACACCATATATTTT.